A selection of T cell receptor beta chains follows, all from one sample in a study of human T cells and chemical hapten exposure. MiXCR, run by TCRdb on the RACE reads, gives a single entry per CDR3 protein. The data contain 300,000 to 400,000 distinct CDR3 sequences, approximately 5% of them seen just once; the ten biggest clones take up just over 2.5%. This material consisted of whole blood, taken in connection with sensitization to the hapten diphenylcyclopropenone (DPC). The source is a woman aged 50 to 60 with alopecia areata. Some clones in this sample may be carry-over from other donors' samples. Both conserved end residues are part of each CDR3. Fields, in order: clone size, V gene, J gene, D gene, CDR3 DNA, CDR3 protein. The D gene is left open where the match is weak. Clone sizes are given selectively: once, few, many, or a class where the clone is expanded.

size: many
V: TRBV15
J: TRBJ1-1
D: -
DNA: TGTGCCACCAGCAGTGGGGGGACCTATGAAGCTTTCTTT
CDR3: CATSSGGTYEAFF

size: many
V: TRBV28
J: TRBJ1-3
D: -
DNA: TGTGCCAGCAGCATACCCGGGAGAGTCTCTGGAAACACCATATATTTT
CDR3: CASSIPGRVSGNTIYF

size: -
V: TRBV20-1
J: TRBJ2-1
D: -
DNA: TGCAGTGCCACGGTACATGAGCAGTTCTTC
CDR3: CSATVHEQFF

size: few
V: TRBV3-1
J: TRBJ2-5
D: -
DNA: TGTGCCAGCAGCCAAGCGGGATTCCAAGAGACCCAGTACTTC
CDR3: CASSQAGFQETQYF

size: few
V: TRBV28
J: TRBJ2-2
D: TRBD2
DNA: TGTGCCAGCAGTGGGACTAGCGGGGGATGGAGAGAGAGATCCACCGGGGAGCTGTTTTTT
CDR3: CASSGTSGGWRERSTGELFF

size: -
V: TRBV24-1
J: TRBJ2-3
D: -
DNA: TGTGCCACCAGTGAAGGTGTCGGCGCAGATACGCAGTATTTT
CDR3: CATSEGVGADTQYF

size: many
V: TRBV10-3
J: TRBJ1-5
D: -
DNA: TGTGCCATCAGTGACCACCTGGAAAATCAGCCCCAGCATTTT
CDR3: CAISDHLENQPQHF

size: -
V: TRBV7-2
J: TRBJ2-3
D: -
DNA: TGTGCCAGCAAAGAGACTTCTAGCACAGATACGCAGTATTTT
CDR3: CASKETSSTDTQYF

size: few
V: TRBV10-2
J: TRBJ2-1
D: -
DNA: TGCGCCAGCAGTTGGTCGGCGACCGACAATGAGCAGTTCTTC
CDR3: CASSWSATDNEQFF

size: few
V: TRBV27
J: TRBJ1-5
D: TRBD1
DNA: TGTGCCAGCAGTCCCAGGACAGGCCTGATCGAGCCCCAGCATTTT
CDR3: CASSPRTGLIEPQHF

size: many
V: TRBV20-1
J: TRBJ2-1
D: TRBD1
DNA: TGCAGTGCTAGAGATGACAGGGGGCGCGGAGATGAGCAGTTCTTC
CDR3: CSARDDRGRGDEQFF

size: many
V: TRBV28
J: TRBJ2-3
D: TRBD1
DNA: TGTGCCAGCAGTTCCGGCGGGACAGGGACAGATACGCAGTATTTT
CDR3: CASSSGGTGTDTQYF

size: few
V: TRBV5-6
J: TRBJ1-2
D: TRBD1
DNA: TGTGCCAGCAGCTGGGGGACAGGGGGCCGAAACTATGGCTACACCTTC
CDR3: CASSWGTGGRNYGYTF

size: many
V: TRBV18
J: TRBJ1-2
D: -
DNA: TGTGCCAGCTCACCAGAGGTGGACTATGGCTACACCTTC
CDR3: CASSPEVDYGYTF

size: -
V: TRBV30
J: TRBJ2-7
D: -
DNA: TGTGCCTGGTCCCGCCAGGTTGGGGAGCAGTACTTC
CDR3: CAWSRQVGEQYF

size: many
V: TRBV6-1
J: TRBJ2-1
D: -
DNA: TGTGCCAGCTTCTACAATGAGCAGTTCTTC
CDR3: CASFYNEQFF

size: many
V: TRBV27
J: TRBJ2-3
D: TRBD2
DNA: TGTGCCGCCAGCGCTGGACTAGCGATTGCAGATACGCAGTATTTT
CDR3: CAASAGLAIADTQYF

size: many
V: TRBV2
J: TRBJ1-1
D: -
DNA: TGTGCCAGCAACGGCAGGCCGAACACTGAAGCTTTCTTT
CDR3: CASNGRPNTEAFF

size: many
V: TRBV29-1
J: TRBJ2-4
D: -
DNA: TGCAGCGTTGCTACAGGGACCCTTATGAACATTCAGTACTTC
CDR3: CSVATGTLMNIQYF

size: -
V: TRBV10-3
J: TRBJ1-6
D: -
DNA: TGTACCATCAGGGCTCTATGGGAAGCGGATTCACCCCTCCACTTT
CDR3: CTIRALWEADSPLHF

size: few
V: TRBV5-5
J: TRBJ1-1
D: -
DNA: TGTGCCAGCAGCCTGCGCGGCTTT
CDR3: CASSLRGF

size: many
V: TRBV20-1
J: TRBJ1-5
D: -
DNA: TGCAGTGCGCCCGGGACCGGCAATCAGCCCCAGCATTTT
CDR3: CSAPGTGNQPQHF

size: many
V: TRBV11-1
J: TRBJ2-3
D: TRBD2
DNA: TGTGCCAGCAGCTTCACTAGCGGGGGAGATACGCAGTATTTT
CDR3: CASSFTSGGDTQYF

size: -
V: TRBV7-6
J: TRBJ2-7
D: -
DNA: TGTGCCAGCAGCCCGCCTGAGGGGCCGGACGAGCAGTACTTC
CDR3: CASSPPEGPDEQYF

size: many
V: TRBV3-1
J: TRBJ1-1
D: -
DNA: TGTGCCAGCAGCCCCGGAAAAGGGTTAACTTTCTTT
CDR3: CASSPGKGLTFF

size: many
V: TRBV4-2
J: TRBJ1-2
D: -
DNA: TGTGCCAGCAGTGGGGGCCTAAACTATGGCTACACCTTC
CDR3: CASSGGLNYGYTF

size: -
V: TRBV14
J: TRBJ1-1
D: -
DNA: TGTGCCAGCAGCCCGCGTGGTCCCACTGAAGCTTTCTTT
CDR3: CASSPRGPTEAFF

size: few
V: TRBV6-1
J: TRBJ1-5
D: -
DNA: TGTGCCAGCAGCAGAGATGGGGGTAGCAATCAGCCCCAGCATTTT
CDR3: CASSRDGGSNQPQHF

size: many
V: TRBV18
J: TRBJ2-2
D: -
DNA: TGTGCCAGCTCCCCGACTACTGAGGAGCTGTTTTTT
CDR3: CASSPTTEELFF

size: many
V: TRBV5-1
J: TRBJ2-3
D: TRBD2
DNA: TGCGCCAGCAGCTTGGCCCCCGGGACTACCACAGATACGCAGTATTTT
CDR3: CASSLAPGTTTDTQYF

size: -
V: TRBV20-1
J: TRBJ1-5
D: TRBD1
DNA: TGCAGTGCTAGATCCGGACAGGAGCCCAATCAGCCCCAGCATTTT
CDR3: CSARSGQEPNQPQHF

size: many
V: TRBV7-9
J: TRBJ1-3
D: -
DNA: TGTGCCAGCAGCCCCATCAGAAGGACGAGCTCTGGAAACACCATATATTTT
CDR3: CASSPIRRTSSGNTIYF

size: many
V: TRBV6-1
J: TRBJ1-1
D: -
DNA: TGTGCCAGCAGTGAAGGGCAGGGCGACACTGAAGCTTTCTTT
CDR3: CASSEGQGDTEAFF

size: few
V: TRBV6-5
J: TRBJ1-4
D: TRBD1
DNA: TGTGCCAGCAGACGCCGGGACAGCACAACTAATGAAAAACTGTTTTTT
CDR3: CASRRRDSTTNEKLFF

size: few
V: TRBV27
J: TRBJ1-1
D: -
DNA: TGTGCCAGCATCCGGGGCTCTGAAGCTTTCTTT
CDR3: CASIRGSEAFF

size: few
V: TRBV6-2/TRBV6-3
J: TRBJ2-5
D: -
DNA: TGTGCCAGCAGCAACAAAAGGGAGACCCAGTACTTC
CDR3: CASSNKRETQYF

size: -
V: TRBV28
J: TRBJ1-6
D: TRBD1
DNA: TGTGCCAGCAGTCCGCCGACAGGGGGTAATTCACCCCTCCACTTT
CDR3: CASSPPTGGNSPLHF

size: many
V: TRBV2
J: TRBJ1-1
D: -
DNA: TGTGCCAGCCGGGCGGGGTTGGGCTCAAACACTGAAGCTTTCTTT
CDR3: CASRAGLGSNTEAFF

size: few
V: TRBV6-5
J: TRBJ1-1
D: -
DNA: TGTGCCAGCAGGAAGCCGACGAACACTGAAGCTTTCTTT
CDR3: CASRKPTNTEAFF

size: many
V: TRBV4-1
J: TRBJ2-2
D: -
DNA: TGCGCCAGCAGCCAAGGCCACACCGGGGAGCTGTTTTTT
CDR3: CASSQGHTGELFF

size: few
V: TRBV9
J: TRBJ1-1
D: -
DNA: TGTGCCAGCGTCAGGTCAGGCCTGGGGGCTGAAGCTTTCTTT
CDR3: CASVRSGLGAEAFF

size: many
V: TRBV29-1
J: TRBJ1-1
D: -
DNA: TGCAGCGTTAGAGGAGGCCTGAACACTGAAGCTTTCTTT
CDR3: CSVRGGLNTEAFF

size: many
V: TRBV28
J: TRBJ2-1
D: -
DNA: TGTGCCAGCAGGTCAGGCAGCTCCTACAATGAGCAGTTCTTC
CDR3: CASRSGSSYNEQFF

size: many
V: TRBV20-1
J: TRBJ2-7
D: TRBD1
DNA: TGCAGTGCTAGAAGCGGCCAGGGGGCTGGGGAGCAGTACTTC
CDR3: CSARSGQGAGEQYF

size: many
V: TRBV28
J: TRBJ2-7
D: -
DNA: TGTGCCAGCAAAAAAGGGCCCGACTACGAGCAGTACTTC
CDR3: CASKKGPDYEQYF

size: many
V: TRBV29-1
J: TRBJ2-7
D: -
DNA: TGCAGCGTTGAAAAGTCTGGCAGCGGGTTCCCCTACGAGCAGTACTTC
CDR3: CSVEKSGSGFPYEQYF

size: many
V: TRBV11-2
J: TRBJ2-1
D: TRBD1
DNA: TGTGCCACCCAGGGACAGGGCTACAATGAGCAGTTCTTC
CDR3: CATQGQGYNEQFF

size: many
V: TRBV2
J: TRBJ1-2
D: TRBD1
DNA: TGTGCCAGCAGTGCGGCAGGGGGAGTAACTATGGACTACACCTTC
CDR3: CASSAAGGVTMDYTF